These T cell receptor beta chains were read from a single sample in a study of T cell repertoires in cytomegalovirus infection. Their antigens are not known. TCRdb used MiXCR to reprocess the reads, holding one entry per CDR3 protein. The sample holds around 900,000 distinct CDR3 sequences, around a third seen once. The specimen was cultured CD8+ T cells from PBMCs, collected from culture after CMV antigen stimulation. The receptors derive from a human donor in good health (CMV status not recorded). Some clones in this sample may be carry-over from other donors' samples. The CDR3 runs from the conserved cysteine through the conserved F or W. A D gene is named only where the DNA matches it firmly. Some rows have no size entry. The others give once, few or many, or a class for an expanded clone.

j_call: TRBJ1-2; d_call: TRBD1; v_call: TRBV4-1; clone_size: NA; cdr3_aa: CASSLPTGQYGYTF; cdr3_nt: TGCGCCAGCAGCCTGCCGACAGGGCAGTATGGCTACACCTTC
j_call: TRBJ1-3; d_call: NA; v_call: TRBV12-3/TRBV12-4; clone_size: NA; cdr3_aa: CATPSSSGNTIYF; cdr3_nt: TGTGCCACCCCCAGCTCCTCTGGAAACACCATATATTTT
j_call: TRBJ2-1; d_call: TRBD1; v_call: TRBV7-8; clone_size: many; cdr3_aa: CASSSTGKYNEQFF; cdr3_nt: TGTGCCAGCAGCTCGACAGGGAAATACAATGAGCAGTTCTTC
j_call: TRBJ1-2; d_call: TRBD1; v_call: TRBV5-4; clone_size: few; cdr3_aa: CASTGGNGYTF; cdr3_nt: TGTGCCAGCACAGGGGGCAACGGCTACACCTTC
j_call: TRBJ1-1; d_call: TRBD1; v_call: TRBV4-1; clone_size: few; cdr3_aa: CASSHRDRGVSAEAFF; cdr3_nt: TGCGCCAGCAGCCACCGGGACAGGGGTGTGAGCGCTGAAGCTTTCTTT
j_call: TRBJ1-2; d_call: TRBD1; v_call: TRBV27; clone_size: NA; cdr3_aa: CASTLAPGTGYGYTF; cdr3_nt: TGTGCCAGCACCTTGGCTCCCGGGACAGGCTATGGCTACACCTTC
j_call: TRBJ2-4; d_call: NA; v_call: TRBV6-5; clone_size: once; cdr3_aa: CASSYFPGMDKNIQYF; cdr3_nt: TGTGCCAGCAGTTACTTTCCAGGGATGGACAAAAACATTCAGTACTTC
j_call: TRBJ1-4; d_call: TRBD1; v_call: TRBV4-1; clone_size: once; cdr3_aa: CASSQKGGPNEKLFF; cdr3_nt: TGCGCCAGCAGCCAAAAAGGGGGCCCTAATGAAAAACTGTTTTTT
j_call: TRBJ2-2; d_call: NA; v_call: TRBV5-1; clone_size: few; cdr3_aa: CASSLRHPNTGELFF; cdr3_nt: TGCGCCAGCAGCTTACGACACCCGAACACCGGGGAGCTGTTTTTT
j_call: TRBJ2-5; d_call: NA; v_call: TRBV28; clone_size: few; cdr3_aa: CASSFHPGNIETQYF; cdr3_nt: TGTGCCAGCAGTTTTCATCCAGGGAATATAGAGACCCAGTACTTC
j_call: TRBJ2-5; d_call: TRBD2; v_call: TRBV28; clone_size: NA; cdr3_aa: CASSLRTSGDQETQYF; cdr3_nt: TGTGCCAGCAGTTTGAGGACTAGCGGGGACCAAGAGACCCAGTACTTC
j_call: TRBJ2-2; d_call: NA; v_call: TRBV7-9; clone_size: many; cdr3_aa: CASSSGSSVLSGELFF; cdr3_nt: TGTGCCAGCAGCTCCGGGTCCTCCGTTCTGTCCGGGGAGCTGTTTTTT
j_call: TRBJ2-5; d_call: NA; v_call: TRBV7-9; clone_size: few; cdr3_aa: CASSLTAMGETQYF; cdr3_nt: TGTGCCAGCAGCTTAACCGCAATGGGGGAGACCCAGTACTTC
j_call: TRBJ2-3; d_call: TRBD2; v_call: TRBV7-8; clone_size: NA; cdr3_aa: CASSTGGGQDTQYF; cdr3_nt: TGTGCCAGCAGCACCGGGGGGGGCCAAGATACGCAGTATTTT
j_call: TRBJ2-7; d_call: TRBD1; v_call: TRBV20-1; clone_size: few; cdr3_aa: CSARESPTGSSYEQYF; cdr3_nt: TGCAGTGCTAGAGAATCTCCGACAGGGAGCTCCTACGAGCAGTACTTC
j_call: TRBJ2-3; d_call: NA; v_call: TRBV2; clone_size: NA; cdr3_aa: CASSGLVLTDTQYF; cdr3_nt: TGTGCCAGCAGTGGTCTAGTTTTAACAGATACGCAGTATTTT
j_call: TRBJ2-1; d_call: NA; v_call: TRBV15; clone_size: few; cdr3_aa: CATSNPKTEYYSYNEQFF; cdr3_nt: TGTGCCACCAGCAACCCAAAGACAGAGTATTATTCCTACAATGAGCAGTTCTTC
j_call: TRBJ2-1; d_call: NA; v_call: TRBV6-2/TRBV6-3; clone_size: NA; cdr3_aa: CASRPLGKSYNEQFF; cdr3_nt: TGTGCCAGCCGACCTCTTGGGAAATCCTACAATGAGCAGTTCTTC
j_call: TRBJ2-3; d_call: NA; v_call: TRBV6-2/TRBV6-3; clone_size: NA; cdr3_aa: CASSYVGREVDTQYF; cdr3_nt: TGTGCCAGCAGTTACGTGGGCAGGGAAGTAGATACGCAGTATTTT
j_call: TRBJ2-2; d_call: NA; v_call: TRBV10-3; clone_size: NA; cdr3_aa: CAIRLRPTPNTGELFF; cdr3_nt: TGTGCCATCAGATTAAGGCCGACCCCGAACACCGGGGAGCTGTTTTTT
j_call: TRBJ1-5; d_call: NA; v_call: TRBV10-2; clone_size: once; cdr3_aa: CASRARGTNQPQHF; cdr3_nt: TGCGCCAGCCGAGCAAGGGGGACGAATCAGCCCCAGCATTTT
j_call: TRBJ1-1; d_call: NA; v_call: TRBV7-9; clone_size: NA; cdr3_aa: CASHEGGFTEAFF; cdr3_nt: TGTGCCAGCCACGAGGGGGGGTTCACTGAAGCTTTCTTT
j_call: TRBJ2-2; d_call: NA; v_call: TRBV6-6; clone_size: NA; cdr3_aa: CASSYSLTLIRDTNTGELFF; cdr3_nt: TGTGCCAGCAGTTACTCCTTAACCCTCATACGGGACACCAACACCGGGGAGCTGTTTTTT
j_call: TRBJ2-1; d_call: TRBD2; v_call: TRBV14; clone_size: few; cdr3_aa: CASFAAGFYNEQFF; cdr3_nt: TGTGCCAGCTTTGCAGCGGGGTTTTACAATGAGCAGTTCTTC
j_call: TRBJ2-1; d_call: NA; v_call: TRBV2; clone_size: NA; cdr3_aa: CATLGREQFF; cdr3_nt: TGTGCCACCCTCGGGCGGGAGCAGTTCTTC
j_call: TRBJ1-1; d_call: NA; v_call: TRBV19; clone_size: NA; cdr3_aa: CASMLTDTEAFF; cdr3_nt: TGTGCCAGTATGTTGACGGACACTGAAGCTTTCTTT
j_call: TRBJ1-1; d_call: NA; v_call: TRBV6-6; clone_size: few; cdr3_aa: CASSYSTVLNTEAFF; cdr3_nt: TGTGCCAGCAGTTACTCGACGGTCCTGAACACTGAAGCTTTCTTT
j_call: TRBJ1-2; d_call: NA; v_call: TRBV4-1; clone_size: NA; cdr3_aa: CASSQEDDNYGYTF; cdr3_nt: TGCGCCAGCAGCCAAGAGGACGACAACTATGGCTACACCTTC
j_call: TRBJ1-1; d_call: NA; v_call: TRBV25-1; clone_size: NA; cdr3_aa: CASSEYGGWVTEAFF; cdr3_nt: TGTGCCAGCAGTGAATATGGGGGGTGGGTCACTGAAGCTTTCTTT
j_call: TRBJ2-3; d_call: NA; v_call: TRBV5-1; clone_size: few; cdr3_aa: CASSPDTGDTQYF; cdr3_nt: TGCGCCAGCAGCCCCGACACGGGGGATACGCAGTATTTT
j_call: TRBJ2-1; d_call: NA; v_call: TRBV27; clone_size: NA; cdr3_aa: CASSLVGSTYYNEQFF; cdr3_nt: TGTGCCAGCAGTTTAGTCGGTTCGACTTACTACAATGAGCAGTTCTTC
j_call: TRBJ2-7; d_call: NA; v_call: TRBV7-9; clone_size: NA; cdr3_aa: CASSLSTYEQYF; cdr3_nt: TGTGCCAGCAGCTTAAGTACCTACGAGCAGTACTTC
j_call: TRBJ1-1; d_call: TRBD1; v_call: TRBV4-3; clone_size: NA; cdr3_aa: CASSQDVIRTGTTEAFF; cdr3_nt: TGCGCCAGCAGCCAAGATGTTATCCGGACAGGGACCACTGAAGCTTTCTTT
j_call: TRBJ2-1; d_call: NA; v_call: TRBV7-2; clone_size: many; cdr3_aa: CASRAGNNEQFF; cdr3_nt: TGTGCCAGCAGGGCCGGGAACAATGAGCAGTTCTTC
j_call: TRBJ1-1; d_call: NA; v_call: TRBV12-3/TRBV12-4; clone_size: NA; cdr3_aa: CASSAAPAANTEAFF; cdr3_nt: TGTGCCAGCAGTGCGGCCCCTGCAGCGAACACTGAAGCTTTCTTT
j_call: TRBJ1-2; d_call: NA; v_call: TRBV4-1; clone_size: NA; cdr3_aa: CASSQERATSPGYTF; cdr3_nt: TGCGCCAGCAGCCAAGAGAGGGCCACATCGCCCGGCTACACCTTC
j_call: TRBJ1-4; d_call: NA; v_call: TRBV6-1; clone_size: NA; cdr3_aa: CASSEFKGLNEKLFF; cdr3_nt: TGTGCCAGCAGTGAATTCAAGGGGTTAAATGAAAAACTGTTTTTT
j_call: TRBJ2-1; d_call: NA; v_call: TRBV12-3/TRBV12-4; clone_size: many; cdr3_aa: CASRDTLTNNEQFF; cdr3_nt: TGTGCCAGCAGAGACACCCTTACCAACAATGAGCAGTTCTTC
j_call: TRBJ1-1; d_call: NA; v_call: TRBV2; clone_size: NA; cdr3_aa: CASRFRGGAYRDTEAFF; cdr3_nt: TGTGCCAGCAGGTTCAGAGGGGGGGCGTATCGTGACACTGAAGCTTTCTTT
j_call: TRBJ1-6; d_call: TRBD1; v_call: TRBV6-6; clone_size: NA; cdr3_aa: CATQQGDSYNSPLHF; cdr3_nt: TGTGCCACACAACAGGGGGACTCCTATAATTCACCCCTCCACTTT